Below are 8 T cell receptor beta chains sequenced from a single sample in a study of blood T cell repertoires in COVID-19. Sequencing used immunoSEQ multiplex PCR; TCRdb keeps in-frame clones, though not all of them. The table includes 250,000 to 350,000 clones, about 85% detected once. The sequenced sample was peripheral blood. The receptors were sampled from a human donor with COVID-19, enrolled during active disease. The donor label of this sample is uncertain.

This clone was observed a few times. The rearrangement uses TRBV5-1 and TRBJ2-7; TRBD1 is a possible D gene (6 bases). Per germline, CDR1 SGHRS and CDR2 YFSETQ. V lost 5 bases, J lost 2 bases, and 11 bases lay in between. The length of the CDR3 is 13 residues. CDR3 coding DNA: TGCGCCAGCAGAGGGGACAACACCTACGAGCAGTACTTC. It is translated as CASRGDNTYEQYF.

The V call is TRBV29-1, the J call TRBJ2-7, with 10 bases lining up with TRBD1. The CDR3 is made up of 14 amino acids. Germline V gives CDR1 SQVTM, CDR2 ANQGSEA. The trim removed 5 bases at V and 5 bases at J, leaving 9 bases unmatched. CDR3 DNA sequence: TGCAGCGTTCGGGACAGGGGAGAATTACACGAGCAGTACTTC. It is translated as CSVRDRGELHEQYF.

The chain uses TRBV5-1 and TRBJ2-2, with D possibly TRBD1 on 5 matching bases. Germline V gene lookup returns CDR1 SGHRS and CDR2 YFSETQ. V was cut by 4 bases and J by 4 bases, with 11 bases left in between. The CDR3 runs to 14 residues. The CDR3 sequence is CASSADRATGELFF. In DNA, the CDR3 is TGCGCCAGCAGCGCCGACAGAGCCACCGGGGAGCTGTTTTTT.

V gene TRBV19 combines with J gene TRBJ1-5, with TRBD1 matching 7 bases. Unmatched junction bases numbered 3, after V lost 2 bases and J lost 5 bases. This CDR3 has 14 amino acids. Germline CDR1 reads LNHDA; CDR2 reads SQIVND (reference sequence). Here the CDR3 reads CASSIRDRYQPQHF. CDR3 sequence (DNA): TGTGCCAGTAGTATACGGGACAGATATCAGCCCCAGCATTTT.

This clone was detected only once. V gene TRBV13 combines with J gene TRBJ2-5; 10 positions match TRBD2. Germline V lookup: CDR1 PRHDT, CDR2 FYEKMQ (reference sequence). The CDR3 consists of 15 residues. V dropped 3 bases and J dropped 0; count of bases not matched to a gene: 1. CDR3 DNA: TGTGCCAGCAGCTTTCTAGCGGGAGACCAAGAGACCCAGTACTTC. Protein: CASSFLAGDQETQYF.

This chain uses TRBV7-3 with TRBJ2-7; no firm D call. Germline V gene data show CDR1 as SGHTA and CDR2 as FQGTGA. Trimming left V 1 base short and J 6 bases short, with 13 bases between. CDR3 size: 14 residues. In DNA, the CDR3 is TGTGCCAGCAGCTTAAGTCTACAGATGGGCGAGCAGTACTTC. It encodes CASSLSLQMGEQYF.

This sequence joins TRBV9 and TRBJ2-7, with TRBD1 as a possible D gene (6 bases). The V and J ends lost 0 bases and 1 base respectively, with 8 bases between them. The CDR3 length is 14 residues. Germline loops: CDR1 SGDLS, CDR2 YYNGEE. In DNA form, the CDR3 reads TGTGCCAGCAGCGTAGCTGGACAGTCCTACGAGCAGTACTTC. Protein: CASSVAGQSYEQYF.

The genes are TRBV3-1 (or the pseudogene TRBV3-2) and TRBJ2-7; 7 bases agree with TRBD2. The V and J ends lost 8 bases and 5 bases, in that order; junction bases with no gene match: 9. Per the germline V gene, CDR1 is LGHDT and CDR2 is YNNKEL (reference sequence). The CDR3 has 13 amino acids. CDR3 in amino acids: CASGLGGRNEQYF. CDR3 DNA sequence: TGTGCCAGCGGGCTTGGCGGGAGAAACGAGCAGTACTTC.